These 6 T cell receptor beta chains came from one sample sequenced in a study of T cells in Graves' hyperthyroidism and ophthalmopathy. Researchers amplified the TCR beta CDR3 regions from RNA transcripts. With the HTBI primer set, the TCR CDR3 went through a first round of RT-PCR. One entry per CDR3 protein, called by TCRdb with MiXCR from the multiplex PCR reads. The table shows about 500,000 distinct CDR3 sequences, with 40% to 50% occurring only once. What was sequenced was peripheral blood or thyroid tissue (not recorded which). These receptors all come from an adult woman with Graves' disease, either hyperthyroidism or ophthalmopathy (not recorded which).

This chain joins TRBV29-1 and TRBJ2-3, with 9 nucleotides matching TRBD1. Germline V gives CDR1 SQVTM, CDR2 ANQGSEA. Trimming cost V 7 bases and J 4 bases; bases outside gene matches: 6. CDR3 length: 13 amino acids. The CDR3 reads CSGRTGVADTQYF. The CDR3 nucleotides are TGCAGCGGGAGGACAGGGGTGGCAGATACGCAGTATTTT.

This clonotype has just a few counts. This chain links TRBV29-1 with TRBJ2-6; tentatively, D is TRBD1 or TRBD2 (6 bases each). CDR3 length: 14 amino acids. Looked up from germline, CDR1 is SQVTM and CDR2 is ANQGSEA. Trimming removed 6 bases at V and 4 bases at J, with 13 bases between. Written as DNA, the CDR3 is TGCAGCGTAGGGGGGTTTACCGGGGCCAACGTCCTGACTTTC. Residues: CSVGGFTGANVLTF.

This chain links TRBV20-1 with TRBJ1-1, with a tentative D call TRBD1 (6 bases). The CDR3 spans 14 residues. Per germline, CDR1 DFQATT and CDR2 SNEGSKA (reference sequence). The V gene lost 3 bases and the J gene lost 1 base, with 12 bases spanning the gap. CDR3 protein: CSARGLGANTEAFF. CDR3 DNA: TGCAGTGCTAGGGGGCTGGGGGCGAACACTGAAGCTTTCTTT.

V is TRBV7-9 and J is TRBJ2-7; D may be TRBD2 (6 bases). The V and J ends lost 6 bases and 1 base respectively, with 13 bases between them. CDR1 is SEHNR, CDR2 FQNEAQ, per germline (reference sequence). The CDR3 spans 14 residues. The CDR3 DNA reads TGTGCCAGCAGTTCCGGGACTTTTTCCTACGAGCAGTACTTC. This encodes CASSSGTFSYEQYF.

At least ten counts were recorded for this clonotype. The chain combines TRBV29-1 with TRBJ1-3, with D possibly being TRBD1 (6 bases). This CDR3 is 13 amino acids long. Trimming removed 4 bases from V and 2 bases from J, with 9 bases in between. Germline loops: CDR1 SQVTM, CDR2 ANQGSEA. The CDR3 DNA reads as TGCAGCGTTGGGGCAGGGGCTGGAAACACCATATATTTT. Its protein product is CSVGAGAGNTIYF. The whole variable domain, filled in from reference TRBV29-1 and TRBJ1-3, reads SAVISQKPSRDICQRGTSLTIQCQVDSQVTMMFWYRQQPGQSLTLIATANQGSEATYESGFVIDKFPISRPNLTFSTLTVSNMSPEDSSIYLCSVGAGAGNTIYFGEGSWLTVV.

The V gene is TRBV29-1, the J gene TRBJ2-5; perhaps D is TRBD1 or TRBD2 (5 bases each). This CDR3 is 16 amino acids long. Germline V gene sequence: CDR1 SQVTM, CDR2 ANQGSEA. The V end lost 6 bases, the J end lost 4 bases, and 24 bases lay between the germline ends. The CDR3 region is CSVATGWVRDGETQYF. CDR3 bases: TGCAGCGTCGCTACCGGGTGGGTCCGGGACGGAGAGACCCAGTACTTC.